These 5 T cell receptor beta chains came from one sample sequenced in a study of T cells in localized non-small cell lung cancer. Here immunoSEQ multiplex PCR was the method, and the copy in TCRdb shows in-frame clones only, minus some. The sample records approximately 65,000 clones, roughly 79% being singletons. The sequencing used PBMCs, collected before any cancer treatment. The receptors here all came from a man aged 35 to 69 with stage II lung adenocarcinoma.

This rearrangement joins TRBV7-2 to TRBJ2-7; 10 bases align to TRBD1. CDR1 is SGHTA, CDR2 FQGNSA, per germline. The CDR3 loop spans 15 amino acids. V dropped 5 bases and J dropped 5; count of bases not matched to a gene: 9. CDR3: CASSLWTGGQNEQYF. The DNA for the CDR3 is TGTGCCAGCAGCCTCTGGACAGGGGGTCAAAACGAGCAGTACTTC.

This clone occurred a few times. V gene TRBV25-1 combines with J gene TRBJ1-1; D is unresolved. This CDR3 is built from 13 residues. The V gene's germline CDR1 is MGHDK and CDR2 SYGVNS. Trimming pared 6 bases from V and 2 bases from J, leaving 10 bases between. The CDR3 nucleotides read TGTGCCAGCAGCGACCTAGGCAACACTGAAGCTTTCTTT. This sequence encodes CASSDLGNTEAFF.

The V and J genes are TRBV28 and TRBJ2-7; TRBD1 aligns across 7 bases. V lost 5 bases, J lost 5 bases, and 9 bases stayed unmatched. Germline values: CDR1 MDHEN, CDR2 SYDVKM. This CDR3 comprises 14 residues. DNA for the CDR3: TGTGCCAGCAGTCCCCCGACAGGGAGACACGAGCAGTACTTC. Amino acid sequence: CASSPPTGRHEQYF.

The chain couples TRBV19 to TRBJ1-2; TRBD1 agrees at 8 bases. CDR3 length: 16 residues. Germline lookup yields CDR1 LNHDA and CDR2 SQIVND (reference sequence). V shed 0 bases, J shed 1 base, and the junction held 4 bases outside the gene matches. CDR3 in amino acids: CASSIDSGQGNYGYTF. The CDR3 region has the DNA TGTGCCAGTAGTATAGATTCTGGACAGGGTAACTATGGCTACACCTTC. Supplemented by reference TRBV19 and TRBJ1-2, the full variable domain reads DGGITQSPKYLFRKEGQNVTLSCEQNLNHDAMYWYRQDPGQGLRLIYYSQIVNDFQKGDIAEGYSVSREKKESFPLTVTSAQKNPTAFYLCASSIDSGQGNYGYTFGSGTRLTVV.

The rearrangement links TRBV5-6 to TRBJ2-3, with D possibly TRBD2 on 6 matching bases. This CDR3 has 15 residues. Germline-derived CDR1 and CDR2 are SGHDT and YYEEEE. V was cut by 1 base and J by 1 base, with 10 bases left in between. The CDR3 region has the DNA TGTGCCAGCAGCTTGCGTTGGGGGGGCACAGATACGCAGTATTTT. Its translation is CASSLRWGGTDTQYF.